This T cell receptor (beta chain) was profiled in a study of T cell responses to AZD1222 COVID-19 vaccine. Notes on the study in general: White British ancestry dominated among donors, who included more females, and clonal diversity was possibly underestimated. Just six AZD1222 recipients were seropositive at baseline. Nearly half of spike-specific TCRs reportedly target variant regions that are unmutated in the B.1.351 and B.1.1.7 variants. Scientists sampled the repertoires only once the peak T cell response had passed.

As regards this clone: What it binds is not known.

The CDR3 totals 13 residues. Between the trimmed V and J ends, which lost 4 bases and 0 bases, there was a span of 7 bases. The germline V gene encodes CDR1 SEHNR and CDR2 FQNEAQ (reference sequence). Clones were read by immunoSEQ multiplex PCR, and TCRdb kept only the in-frame ones, dropping some. Of 87,000 or so clones in the sample, roughly nine tenths were seen once. The V and J genes are TRBV7-9 and TRBJ2-7; no reliable D call. The sequence was collected from an adult in good health. Sequenced here: peripheral blood, sampled on day 0 of AZD1222 vaccination. The chain's CDR3 is CASSSSSSYEQYF. The CDR3 DNA is TGTGCCAGCAGCTCCTCTAGCTCCTACGAGCAGTACTTC.